Below, 24 T cell receptor beta chains from the same sample are listed, as sequenced in a study of response to subunit inactivated influenza vaccine. TCRdb fed the RT-PCR reads into MiXCR, producing one record per CDR3 protein. The sample records around 540,000 distinct CDR3 sequences, about 12% being singletons. Sequences were derived from PBMCs from blood, sampled on the day of vaccination. The receptors were sampled from a man in his forties or fifties who received an inactivated influenza vaccine.

This clonotype came up a few times. V and J are TRBV11-2 and TRBJ2-7, with 9 bases that match TRBD2. V was pared by 4 bases and J by 2 bases, with 6 bases of the junction left unmatched. The length of the CDR3 is 15 residues. CDR1 is SGHAT, CDR2 FQNNGV, per germline. This chain's CDR3 is CASSSVKRGAYEQYF. CDR3 sequence (DNA): TGTGCCAGCAGCTCGGTGAAGCGGGGGGCCTACGAGCAGTACTTC.

This clonotype was counted only a few times. V usage is TRBV5-1 and J usage is TRBJ2-3, with D unclear. This CDR3 has 13 residues. Trimming stripped 1 base from V and 6 bases from J, with 9 bases between. Germline CDR1 SGHRS, CDR2 YFSETQ. The CDR3 DNA follows: TGCGCCAGCAGCTTGCCCAGTTTGGATACGCAGTATTTT. This gives the protein CASSLPSLDTQYF.

The chain couples TRBV12-3 or TRBV12-4 to TRBJ1-1, with 7 bases aligning to TRBD1. This CDR3 has 14 amino acids. Trimming took 1 base from V and 4 from J; bases not matched to a gene: 3. As DNA, the CDR3 is TGTGCCAGCAGTTTAGGGGACAGAGCCACTGAAGCTTTCTTT. Translation gives CASSLGDRATEAFF.

This chain joins TRBV6-2 or TRBV6-3 and TRBJ2-1; 8 bases are shared with TRBD1. After removal of 1 base from V and 7 bases from J, the junction contained 15 bases not matched to a gene. Germline values: CDR1 MNHEY, CDR2 SVGEGT. The CDR3 spans 18 residues. The CDR3, as DNA: TGTGCCAGCAGTTACTTGATAGGTGGACAGGGCCCCCGGAATGAGCAGTTCTTC. It codes for CASSYLIGGQGPRNEQFF.

The chain employs TRBV20-1 and TRBJ1-1; 7 bases align to TRBD1. The V segment lost 4 bases and the J segment 5 bases; nucleotides outside the gene matches: 4. Germline CDR1 is DFQATT and CDR2 is SNEGSKA (reference sequence). The CDR3 totals 12 residues. CDR3 protein: CSAKQGSTEAFF. DNA of the CDR3: TGCAGTGCTAAACAGGGGAGTACTGAAGCTTTCTTT.

The rearrangement uses TRBV29-1 and TRBJ2-1; 12 bases are a match to TRBD2. This CDR3 has 20 residues. With V trimmed by 5 bases and J by 2 bases, 19 bases remained unmatched. Germline V lookup: CDR1 SQVTM, CDR2 ANQGSEA. The CDR3 spells CSVRSLGASGRARTYNEQFF. The CDR3 region has the DNA TGCAGCGTTCGATCGCTAGGGGCTAGCGGGAGGGCCCGGACCTACAATGAGCAGTTCTTC.

The chain recombines TRBV28 with TRBJ1-1; tentative D call: TRBD1 (5 bases). The CDR3 has 13 amino acids. Looked up from germline, CDR1 is MDHEN and CDR2 is SYDVKM. V lost 4 bases and J 5 bases, leaving 11 bases between the germline ends. For the CDR3, the DNA is TGTGCCAGCAGTTATCGAGGGGAAACTGAAGCTTTCTTT. As protein: CASSYRGETEAFF.

The sample holds a few counts of this clonotype. The rearrangement uses TRBV29-1 and TRBJ2-1; 7 nucleotides agree with TRBD2. Trimming cost V 1 base and J 4 bases; bases outside gene matches: 4. Per germline, CDR1 SQVTM and CDR2 ANQGSEA. The CDR3 consists of 14 residues. The CDR3 is CSVEGLAVYNEQFF. The DNA of the CDR3 is TGCAGCGTTGAAGGGCTAGCGGTATACAATGAGCAGTTCTTC.

About this clonotype itself: A much bigger clone sits one base away, suggesting this may be a read error. V usage is TRBV12-3 or TRBV12-4 and J usage is TRBJ1-1; D perhaps matches TRBD1 (5 bases). This CDR3 has 13 residues. CDR3 in amino acids: CASTGAQNTVAFF. CDR3 DNA sequence: TGTGCCAGCACTGGGGCCCAGAACACTGTAGCTTTCTTT.

Only a few counts were recorded for this clonotype. Written as DNA, the CDR3 is TGTGCCAGCAGCTCAGCCCCTAGCGGGAGGGGTGATACGCAGTATTTT. Residues: CASSSAPSGRGDTQYF. The V and J genes are TRBV4-2 and TRBJ2-3; the match to TRBD2 covers 12 bases. Looked up from germline, CDR1 is LGHNA and CDR2 is YNFKEQ. The CDR3 length is 16 residues. Unmatched junction bases numbered 9, after V lost 5 bases and J lost 6 bases.

This clonotype has only a few counts. In nucleotides, the CDR3 is TGTGCCAGCAGCCAGAGGGAGGGAGAGCAGTTCTTC. Translation: CASSQREGEQFF. The chain combines TRBV11-2 with TRBJ2-1; 7 nucleotides agree with TRBD2. This CDR3 is 12 amino acids long. V lost 5 bases, J lost 10 bases, and 5 bases stayed unmatched. The germline V gene has CDR1 SGHAT and CDR2 FQNNGV.

In this sample, this clonotype turned up many times. The CDR3 DNA follows: TGTGCCACCAGTGATTCTGGGTACAATGAGCAGTTCTTC. This gives the protein CATSDSGYNEQFF. This chain uses TRBV24-1 with TRBJ2-1; no clear D gene. CDR3 length equals 13 residues. From germline, CDR1 is KGHDR and CDR2 SFDVKD. V lost 2 bases and J 4 bases, leaving 5 bases between the germline ends.

This clonotype was recorded a few times. V is TRBV7-2 and J is TRBJ2-1, with 10 bases that match TRBD2. The junction had 6 bases not matched to a gene; V was cut back by 5 bases and J by 2 bases. The CDR3 sequence is 16 residues long. Germline values: CDR1 SGHTA, CDR2 FQGNSA. The CDR3 protein is CASSRVTSGTYNEQFF. In nucleotides, the CDR3 is TGTGCCAGCAGCCGCGTAACTAGCGGGACCTACAATGAGCAGTTCTTC.

This chain links TRBV5-1 with TRBJ2-3, with 9 bases that match TRBD2. This CDR3 has 16 residues. V lost 3 bases and J lost 2; bases outside the gene matches: 7. Germline V gene sequence: CDR1 SGHRS, CDR2 YFSETQ. The CDR3 region has the DNA TGCGCCAGCAGCTATTTAGCGGGAGTCTCCACAGATACGCAGTATTTT. Amino acids: CASSYLAGVSTDTQYF.

Ten or more counts support this clonotype. The junction does not match germline at one end; this may be a read error. The V gene is TRBV20-1, the J gene TRBJ1-5; D ambiguous. Germline V gene sequence: CDR1 DFQATT, CDR2 SNEGSKA (reference sequence). CDR3 length: 15 amino acids. The CDR3 sequence: CSAGRYPHSNQPQHF. CDR3 in DNA: TGCAGTGCTGGCAGGTACCCACATAGCAATCAACCCCAGCATTTT.

CDR3: CASSLITSGASSYNEQFF. In DNA form, the CDR3 reads TGTGCCAGCAGCTTGATCACTAGCGGGGCGAGCTCCTACAATGAGCAGTTCTTC. The chain recombines TRBV11-2 with TRBJ2-1; 10 nucleotides agree with TRBD2. Germline V lookup: CDR1 SGHAT, CDR2 FQNNGV. This CDR3 region has 18 residues. V lost 3 bases, J lost 0 bases, and 8 bases stayed unmatched.

The sample holds a few counts of this clonotype. The gene calls are TRBV24-1 and TRBJ2-1; 7 bases map to TRBD2. Germline values: CDR1 KGHDR, CDR2 SFDVKD. With V trimmed by 9 bases and J by 4 bases, 11 bases remained unmatched. This CDR3 comprises 15 residues. For the CDR3, the DNA is TGTGCCACCCATCCAGGGACTACCGAATACAATGAGCAGTTCTTC. The encoded protein is CATHPGTTEYNEQFF.

About this clonotype itself: A read error may be the cause here, since a much bigger clone is one base away. The chain recombines TRBV12-3 or TRBV12-4 with TRBJ2-7; weak D call: TRBD1 (6 bases). The V end was cut by 4 bases, the J end by 3 bases, with 10 bases between. CDR3 length: 13 residues. The CDR3 here is CASSCGTYYEQYF. CDR3 sequence (DNA): TGTGCCAGCAGTTGTGGGACATACTACGAGCAGTACTTC.

The V and J genes are TRBV19 and TRBJ1-1, with D uncertain. The CDR3 length is 15 residues. V shed 1 base and J shed 4 bases, with 13 bases lying between them. Per germline, CDR1 LNHDA and CDR2 SQIVND (reference sequence). CDR3 DNA: TGTGCCAGTAGTATAGCCTCGGGTAGTTTCACTGAAGCTTTCTTT. Translation gives CASSIASGSFTEAFF.

This sequence joins TRBV3-1 and TRBJ2-5, with a tentative D call TRBD1 (5 bases). Germline CDR1 reads LGHDT; CDR2 reads YNNKEL (reference sequence). V was trimmed by 4 bases and J by 4 bases, leaving 13 bases between them. The CDR3 runs 14 residues. CDR3 in DNA: TGTGCCAGCAGCCCAGGGCCACTCCGAGAGACCCAGTACTTC. It specifies CASSPGPLRETQYF.

This clonotype has only a few counts. V gene TRBV7-9 combines with J gene TRBJ2-2; weak D call: TRBD1 (6 bases). CDR1 SEHNR and CDR2 FQNEAQ come from the germline V gene (reference sequence). This CDR3 has 13 amino acids. Deletions cut 8 bases from V and 4 bases from J, with 11 bases between. CDR3 protein: CASDYRATGELFF. As DNA, the CDR3 is TGTGCCAGCGACTACAGGGCCACCGGGGAGCTGTTTTTT.

This clonotype was seen a few times. The J gene is TRBJ2-5, the V gene TRBV19, with D perhaps TRBD2 (7 bases). Germline assignment: CDR1 LNHDA and CDR2 SQIVND (reference sequence). The CDR3 length is 14 residues. Trimming removed 5 bases from V and 7 bases from J, with 17 bases in between. In DNA, the CDR3 is TGTGCCAGTAGTGACCCAGGGAGGGGGTGGACCCAGTACTTC. Translation gives CASSDPGRGWTQYF.

This clonotype turned up a few times. This chain joins TRBV5-1 and TRBJ1-2; 11 bases are shared with TRBD1. The CDR3 extends over 15 amino acids. Germline V gene lookup returns CDR1 SGHRS and CDR2 YFSETQ. V trimming: 2 bases; J trimming: 8 bases; junction bases outside the gene matches: 8. The CDR3 coding sequence is TGCGCCAGCAGCTTACAGGACAGGGGGCGCGGAGGCTACACCTTC. Amino acids: CASSLQDRGRGGYTF.

In DNA, the CDR3 is TGTGCCAGCAGCCATCCCGCTAGCGGGTACACTTTGAGCTCCTACAATGAGCAGTTCTTC. It specifies CASSHPASGYTLSSYNEQFF. This chain connects TRBV3-1 to TRBJ2-1, with TRBD2 matching 8 bases. With 3 bases clipped from V and 0 bases from J, the junction kept 16 bases outside the gene matches. Germline-derived CDR1 and CDR2 are LGHDT and YNNKEL (reference sequence). CDR3 length: 20 residues.